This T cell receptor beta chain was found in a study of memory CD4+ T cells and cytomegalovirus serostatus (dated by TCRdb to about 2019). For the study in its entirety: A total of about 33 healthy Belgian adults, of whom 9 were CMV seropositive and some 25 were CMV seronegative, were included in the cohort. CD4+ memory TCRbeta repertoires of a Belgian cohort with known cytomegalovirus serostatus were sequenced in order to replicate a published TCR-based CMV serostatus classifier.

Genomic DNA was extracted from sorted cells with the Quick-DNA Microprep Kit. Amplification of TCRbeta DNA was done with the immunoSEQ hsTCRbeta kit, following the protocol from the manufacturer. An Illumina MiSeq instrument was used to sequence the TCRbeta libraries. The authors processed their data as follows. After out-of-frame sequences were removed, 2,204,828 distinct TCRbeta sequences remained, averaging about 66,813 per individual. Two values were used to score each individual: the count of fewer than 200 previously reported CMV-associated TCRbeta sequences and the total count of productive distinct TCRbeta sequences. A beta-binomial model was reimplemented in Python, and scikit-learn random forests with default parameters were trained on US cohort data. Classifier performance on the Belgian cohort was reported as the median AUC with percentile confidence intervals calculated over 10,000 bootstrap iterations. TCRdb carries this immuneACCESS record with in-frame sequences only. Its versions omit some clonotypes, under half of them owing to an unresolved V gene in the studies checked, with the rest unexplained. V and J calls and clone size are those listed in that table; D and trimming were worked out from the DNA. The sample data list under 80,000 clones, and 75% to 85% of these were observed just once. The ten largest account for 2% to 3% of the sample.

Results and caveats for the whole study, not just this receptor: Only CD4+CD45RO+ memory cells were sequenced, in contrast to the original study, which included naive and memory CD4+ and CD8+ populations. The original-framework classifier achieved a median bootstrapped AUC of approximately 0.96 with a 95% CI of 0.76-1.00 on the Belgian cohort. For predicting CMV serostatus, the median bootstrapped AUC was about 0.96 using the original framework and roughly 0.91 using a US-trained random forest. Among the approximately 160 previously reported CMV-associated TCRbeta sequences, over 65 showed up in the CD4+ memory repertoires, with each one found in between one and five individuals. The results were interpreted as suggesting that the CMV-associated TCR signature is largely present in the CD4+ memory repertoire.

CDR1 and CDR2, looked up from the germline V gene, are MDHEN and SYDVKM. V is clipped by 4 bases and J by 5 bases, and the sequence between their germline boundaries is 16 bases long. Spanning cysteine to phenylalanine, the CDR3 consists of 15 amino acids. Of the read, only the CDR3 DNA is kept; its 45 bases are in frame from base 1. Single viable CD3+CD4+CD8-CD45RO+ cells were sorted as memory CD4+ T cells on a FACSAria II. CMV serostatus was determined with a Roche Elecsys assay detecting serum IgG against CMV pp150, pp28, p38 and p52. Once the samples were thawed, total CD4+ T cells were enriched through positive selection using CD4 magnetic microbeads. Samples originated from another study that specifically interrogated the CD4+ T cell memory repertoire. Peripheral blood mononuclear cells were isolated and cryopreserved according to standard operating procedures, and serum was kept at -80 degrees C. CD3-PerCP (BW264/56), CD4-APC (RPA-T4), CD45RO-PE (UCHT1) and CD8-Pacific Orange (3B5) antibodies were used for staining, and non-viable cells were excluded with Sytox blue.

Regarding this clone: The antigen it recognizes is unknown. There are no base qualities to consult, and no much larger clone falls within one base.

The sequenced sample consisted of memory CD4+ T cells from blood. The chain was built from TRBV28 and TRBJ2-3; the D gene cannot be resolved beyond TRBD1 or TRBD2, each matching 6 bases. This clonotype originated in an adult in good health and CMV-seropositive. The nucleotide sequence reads TGTGCCAGCAGTTGGTCGGGGGCCGGACAAGATACGCAGTATTTT. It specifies CASSWSGAGQDTQYF. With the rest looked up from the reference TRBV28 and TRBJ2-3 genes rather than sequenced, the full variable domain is DVKVTQSSRYLVKRTGEKVFLECVQDMDHENMFWYRQDPGLGLRLIYFSYDVKMKEKGDIPEGYSVSREKKERFSLILESASTNQTSMYLCASSWSGAGQDTQYFGPGTRLTVL.